Listed here are 17 T cell receptor beta chains from one sample, sequenced in a study of monozygotic twins with inflammatory bowel disease. Reanalyzing the 5' RACE reads, TCRdb keeps one entry per CDR3 protein, without DNA. The specimen's table records around 190,000 distinct CDR3 sequences. The sequenced material came from blood. The origin of the receptors is a human donor with ulcerative colitis or Crohn's disease, or a healthy co-twin of an affected twin (not recorded which).

This chain uses TRBV10-3 with TRBJ1-5. Germline CDR1 and CDR2: ENHRY and SYGVKD. The CDR3 spans 15 residues. The CDR3 sequence is CAISAKAVSNQPQHF.

CDR3 residues: CASSGTSGPSSTDTQYF. The rearrangement uses TRBV5-1 and TRBJ2-3; TCRdb's assignment of TRBD2 cannot be checked, as there is no DNA. There are 17 residues in the CDR3. Germline V gives CDR1 SGHRS, CDR2 YFSETQ.

The chain couples TRBV19 to TRBJ1-2; there is no DNA to check the TCRdb D call of TRBD1. The CDR3 runs to 13 residues. CDR1 LNHDA and CDR2 SQIVND come from the germline V gene (reference sequence). The CDR3 sequence: CATRSGFGYGYTF.

This chain joins TRBV3-1 and TRBJ1-1; TCRdb picks TRBD1, but there is no DNA to check that call. CDR1 is LGHDT and CDR2 is YNNKEL in the germline V gene (reference sequence). The CDR3 spans 16 residues. Here the CDR3 reads CASSPRWGGMNTEAFF.

The V gene is TRBV5-1, the J gene TRBJ2-1. The CDR3 has 19 residues. Germline V lookup: CDR1 SGHRS, CDR2 YFSETQ. The CDR3 here is CASSLGGIQKWSSYNEQFF. Combining the CDR3 with reference TRBV5-1 and TRBJ2-1 gives the whole variable domain KAGVTQTPRYLIKTRGQQVTLSCSPISGHRSVSWYQQTPGQGLQFLFEYFSETQRNKGNFPGRFSGRQFSNSRSEMNVSTLELGDSALYLCASSLGGIQKWSSYNEQFFGPGTRLTVL.

This chain connects TRBV2 to TRBJ1-2; TCRdb's D gene call, TRBD1, goes unchecked for lack of DNA. The CDR3 consists of 13 residues. Germline V lookup: CDR1 SNHLY, CDR2 FYNNEI. CDR3 sequence: CASSRTGAYGYTF.

Here the CDR3 reads CASSLRDGWSYEQYF. J is TRBJ2-7 and V is TRBV12-3 or TRBV12-4; absent DNA, TCRdb's TRBD1 call cannot be checked. The CDR3 has 15 residues.

The chain joins TRBV20-1 to TRBJ1-6; TCRdb returns TRBD1, unconfirmable since there is no DNA. The CDR3 consists of 15 residues. Germline V CDR1 and CDR2: DFQATT, SNEGSKA (reference sequence). CDR3 protein: CSAIEGEQGVAPLHF.

The V call is TRBV20-1, the J call TRBJ2-3; the D call of TRBD2 rests on TCRdb alone, since no DNA is present to check it. Germline V gene data show CDR1 as DFQATT and CDR2 as SNEGSKA (reference sequence). The CDR3 is 17 amino acids. Here the CDR3 reads CSARESGGPYSTDTQYF.

The chain recombines TRBV24-1 with TRBJ2-2; no DNA is available, so the TRBD1 call from TCRdb remains unchecked. The CDR3 has 17 amino acids. Germline loops: CDR1 KGHDR, CDR2 SFDVKD. The CDR3 here is CATSDSGTGAHTGELFF.

The chain uses TRBV12-3 or TRBV12-4 and TRBJ1-3; lacking DNA, the TRBD1 call made by TCRdb goes unchecked. The length of the CDR3 is 14 residues. This CDR3 is CASSPGISGNTIYF.

The gene calls are TRBV4-1 and TRBJ2-2; the TCRdb call, TRBD1, lacks DNA for checking. CDR3 length: 18 amino acids. Germline assignment: CDR1 MGHRA and CDR2 YSYEKL. The CDR3 region is CASSQPWLGTGNTGELFF.

V gene TRBV24-1 combines with J gene TRBJ2-1; TCRdb gives TRBD1 as the D gene, but with no DNA this cannot be confirmed. CDR1 is KGHDR and CDR2 is SFDVKD in the germline V gene. The CDR3 spans 15 residues. This chain's CDR3 is CATSDRGDRENEQFF.

The V call is TRBV12-3 or TRBV12-4, the J call TRBJ2-4; TCRdb's assignment of TRBD2 cannot be checked, as there is no DNA. This CDR3 spans 17 amino acids. Here the CDR3 reads CASSLAGFEGAPNIQYF.

The chain uses TRBV4-1 and TRBJ2-3. The V gene's germline CDR1 is MGHRA and CDR2 YSYEKL. This CDR3 comprises 17 residues. CDR3 amino acids: CASSPWKTGSSTDTQYF.

The chain carries TRBV10-3 and TRBJ1-2. The germline V gene has CDR1 ENHRY and CDR2 SYGVKD. The CDR3 extends over 14 amino acids. The CDR3 loop is CAISEQAGSYGYTF.

The gene calls are TRBV15 and TRBJ2-7; the TRBD1 assignment by TCRdb is unverifiable without DNA. Germline V gene lookup returns CDR1 LNHNV and CDR2 YYDKDF (reference sequence). The CDR3 loop spans 12 amino acids. The CDR3: CATRGGPYEQYF.